Given below is one T cell receptor (beta chain) in context. This clonotype showed up just a few times. No antigen is known for it. One base away there is no much larger clone; base qualities are not given. CDR1 is given as MNHNS and CDR2 as SASEGT, both from the germline V gene. Including cysteine and phenylalanine, the CDR3 has 17 amino acids. Only the CDR3 portion is preserved as DNA: 51 bases, with reading frame beginning at the first base. The V end gives up 6 bases and the J end 1 base, leaving 8 bases in the junction not matched to a gene. This record belongs to a study of response to subunit inactivated influenza vaccine (dated by TCRdb to between 2017 and 2018). In the study overall: To follow how T cells responded to a trivalent subunit inactivated influenza vaccine, the researchers relied on deep quantitative profiling of the T cell receptor repertoire. Paper-wide results and their limitations: According to the authors, only a limited number of new T cells may be recruited by each seasonal influenza vaccination.

The library was prepared using RT-PCR. Sequencer: Illumina HiSeq 2500. TCRdb redid the processing of the public reads, applying fastp at Q25 and MiXCR, and retained in-frame beta chains. Rows matching on CDR3 protein sequence are summarized as one entry with the most common DNA and genes. The sample table records about 500,000 distinct CDR3 sequences; approximately 15% of these occur just once. Less than 4% of the sample comes from the top ten. This specimen was CD4+ T cells sorted from PBMCs, taken about 24 months after vaccination. The sequence joins TRBV6-1 to TRBJ2-3, and 12 bases in between align with TRBD2. This TCR was recovered from a man aged 50 to 75 who received an inactivated influenza vaccine. Donor details come from another sample of the same person, matched by shared clones. The CDR3: CASRERLAGAGTDTQYF. The DNA sequence is TGTGCCAGCAGAGAGAGACTAGCGGGAGCTGGCACAGATACGCAGTATTTT.